This entry lists 9 T cell receptor beta chains sequenced from one sample in a study of cytomegalovirus exposure and HLA in healthy donors. Researchers ran the PCR with 60 Vbeta and 13 Jbeta primers. Clones were sequenced by immunoSEQ multiplex PCR, and TCRdb holds only the in-frame ones, with some missing. In the table there are approximately 110,000 clones, under 80% of which are singletons. What was sequenced was PBMCs. Every receptor here comes from a woman aged 40 to 50 in good health and CMV-seropositive.

In its sample, this clone was seen a few times. The V gene is TRBV7-3, the J gene TRBJ2-3; TRBD2 might be the D (7 bases). The ends were cut back, 5 bases at V and 9 bases at J, with 15 bases in the middle. This CDR3 spans 13 amino acids. Germline V gene lookup returns CDR1 SGHTA and CDR2 FQGTGA. DNA of the CDR3: TGTGCCAGCAGCCTAAGGGAGGGGGGGACGCAGTATTTT. This gives the protein CASSLREGGTQYF.

V usage is TRBV15 and J usage is TRBJ1-4, with D perhaps TRBD1 (5 bases). The ends were cut back, 5 bases at V and 10 bases at J, with 20 bases in the middle. Germline CDR1 is LNHNV and CDR2 is YYDKDF (reference sequence). The CDR3 length is 15 residues. This CDR3 reads CATSPHRGGKVKLFF. DNA for the CDR3: TGTGCCACCAGCCCTCACCGGGGGGGGAAGGTAAAACTGTTTTTT.

The CDR3 loop is CASSMRGTNSPLHF. The CDR3 nucleotides are TGTGCCAGTAGTATGCGGGGGACAAATTCACCCCTCCACTTT. The gene calls are TRBV19 and TRBJ1-6; D may be TRBD1 (6 bases). Trimming took 3 bases from V and 7 from J, leaving 10 bases between them. The CDR3 sequence is 14 residues long. CDR1 LNHDA and CDR2 SQIVND come from the germline V gene (reference sequence).

The chain carries TRBV6-4 and TRBJ2-7; 8 positions agree with TRBD2. CDR3 length: 15 residues. Germline V gene lookup returns CDR1 MRHNA and CDR2 SNTAGT. Germline trimming cut 5 bases from V and 2 bases from J; bases unmatched to any gene: 8. CDR3 bases: TGTGCCAGCAGTACGTTTAGCGGGATACCCTACGAGCAGTACTTC. Translated: CASSTFSGIPYEQYF.

V gene TRBV19 combines with J gene TRBJ1-2; TRBD1 might be the D (6 bases). This CDR3 is 15 amino acids long. Trimming pared 7 bases from V and 4 bases from J, leaving 19 bases between. In germline, CDR1 is LNHDA, CDR2 SQIVND (reference sequence). The CDR3 DNA is TGTGCCAGTAACTCCAGGGGATCAGTATCCTATGGCTACACCTTC. As protein: CASNSRGSVSYGYTF.

The rearrangement uses TRBV4-2 and TRBJ1-1; tentative D call: TRBD1 (6 bases). The CDR3 has 17 residues. Trimming removed 0 bases from V and 1 base from J, with 15 bases in between. Germline V gene sequence: CDR1 LGHNA, CDR2 YNFKEQ. CDR3 residues: CASSQESVRGGNTEAFF. The CDR3 region has the DNA TGTGCCAGCAGCCAAGAGAGCGTCAGGGGCGGGAACACTGAAGCTTTCTTT.

This clone was counted between two and nine times. DNA of the CDR3: TGTGCCAGCCCGGACAGGGGACGAACCAAAAACATTCAGTACTTC. Protein sequence: CASPDRGRTKNIQYF. The rearrangement joins TRBV18 to TRBJ2-4, with 9 nucleotides matching TRBD1. The CDR3 length is 15 residues. In germline, CDR1 is KGHSH, CDR2 LQKENI. J lost 2 bases, V lost 8 bases, and 7 bases had no gene match.

This chain links TRBV28 with TRBJ1-2; D call uncertain. Trimming removed 4 bases at V and 2 bases at J, with 23 bases between. Germline V CDR1 and CDR2: MDHEN, SYDVKM. This CDR3 is 18 amino acids long. The CDR3 loop reads CASSWRRYKREGNYGYTF. Here the CDR3 DNA reads TGTGCCAGCAGTTGGAGGCGTTATAAGAGGGAAGGGAACTATGGCTACACCTTC.

The chain has TRBV7-9 and TRBJ1-2; TRBD1 is a possible D gene (5 bases). V was pared by 11 bases and J by 0 bases, with 22 bases between. Germline V gives CDR1 SEHNR, CDR2 FQNEAQ (reference sequence). The CDR3 length is 16 residues. This CDR3 reads CAYPKSPDRSNYGYTF. CDR3 nucleotide sequence: TGTGCCTACCCTAAGAGCCCCGACAGATCTAACTATGGCTACACCTTC.